A selection of T cell receptor beta chains follows, all from one sample in a study of T cell responses to AZD1222 COVID-19 vaccine. The table came from immunoSEQ multiplex PCR; TCRdb's copy has only in-frame clones and leaves some out. The table includes 90,000 to 100,000 clones, roughly 85% detected once. This specimen consisted of peripheral blood, obtained on day 0 of AZD1222 vaccination. The source of these receptors is an adult in good health. Both conserved end residues are part of each CDR3. D genes are given only for firm matches. For some rows the clone size is stated as once, few or many, or as a class when expanded; others skip it.

>TRBJ1-5|-|TRBV6-1|-
TGTGCCAGCAGTGACAGGGCTCGGCAGCCCCAGCATTTT
CASSDRARQPQHF
>TRBJ1-5|TRBD1|TRBV4-3|-
TGCGCCAGCAGCCAAGATGTTGAAGGGGGCGGTCAGCCCCAGCATTTT
CASSQDVEGGGQPQHF
>TRBJ2-5|-|TRBV7-9|-
TGTGCCAGCAGCTTGAAGACGGCGGGGTACCAAGAGACCCAGTACTTC
CASSLKTAGYQETQYF
>TRBJ1-2|-|TRBV24-1|-
TGTGCCACCGGCGACAGGAACTATGGCTACACCTTC
CATGDRNYGYTF
>TRBJ2-5|-|TRBV6-2/TRBV6-3|-
TGTGCCAGCAGTTACAAGGCCACCGGTGAGGCCCAGTACTTC
CASSYKATGEAQYF
>TRBJ2-3|TRBD1|TRBV5-1|-
TGTGCCAGCAGCTTGGGACAGGAGGACACGCAGTATTTT
CASSLGQEDTQYF
>TRBJ1-1|-|TRBV30|-
TGTGCCTGGTCCACCGGGCCCGGGGCTTTCTTT
CAWSTGPGAFF
>TRBJ2-6|-|TRBV4-3|once
TGCGCCAGCAGCCAAGATGGGGGAATTGGGGCCAACGTCCTGACTTTC
CASSQDGGIGANVLTF
>TRBJ1-6|-|TRBV5-1|-
TGTGCCAGCAGCTTGGCGGCGGCAGGCGAAAATTCACCCCTCCACTTT
CASSLAAAGENSPLHF
>TRBJ2-5|TRBD1|TRBV7-9|-
TGTGCCAGCAGCTTGCCAGGGGGCGGGCGTCAAGAGACCCAGTACTTC
CASSLPGGGRQETQYF
>TRBJ2-6|-|TRBV6-5|-
TGTGCCAGCAGTTCCCTTGGTTTTGGTGGGGCCAACGTCCTGACTTTC
CASSSLGFGGANVLTF
>TRBJ2-3|TRBD2|TRBV9|-
TGTGCCAGCAGCGTAGGAGCGCGGGGGGACCTTAGCACAGATACGCAGTATTTT
CASSVGARGDLSTDTQYF
>TRBJ2-3|TRBD2|TRBV7-9|-
TGTGCCAGCAGCTCGAGGCGGGGGGGTTCCACAGATACGCAGTATTTT
CASSSRRGGSTDTQYF
>TRBJ1-5|-|TRBV12-5|-
TGTGCTAGTGGTTTGTGGGGGGGGGAAAATCAGCCCCAGCATTTT
CASGLWGGENQPQHF
>TRBJ1-6|-|TRBV12-3/TRBV12-4|-
TGTGCCAGCAGTTCGGATAATTCACCCCTCCACTTT
CASSSDNSPLHF
>TRBJ1-3|TRBD1|TRBV7-2|few
TGTGCCAGCAGCTCTTTTGTGTCAAGGACAGGGAACTCTGGAAACACCATATATTTT
CASSSFVSRTGNSGNTIYF
>TRBJ2-2|-|TRBV19|-
TGTGCCAGTAGATCCCAGATCGGACAGTCTGGGGCTCGGGACACCGGGGAGCTGTTTTTT
CASRSQIGQSGARDTGELFF
>TRBJ1-2|TRBD1|TRBV29-1|-
TGCAGCGTTAGGGACAGGGCGGCCCGTGGCTACACCTTC
CSVRDRAARGYTF
>TRBJ1-2|-|TRBV10-3|-
TGTGCCATCAGTGCTGGAGGTGGTGGCTACACCTTC
CAISAGGGGYTF
>TRBJ2-1|TRBD1|TRBV18|-
TGTGCCAGCTCACCTGGGCCCGGACAGGGGGCCGGTGAGCAGTTCTTC
CASSPGPGQGAGEQFF
>TRBJ1-1|-|TRBV6-5|-
TGTGCCAGCAGTTACATGCGGGGGAACACTGAAGCTTTCTTT
CASSYMRGNTEAFF
>TRBJ1-2|-|TRBV2|-
TGTGCCAGCAGTGAGGGGGGAGCTAACTATGGCTACACCTTC
CASSEGGANYGYTF
>TRBJ1-2|-|TRBV7-9|-
TGTGCCAGCAGCCCACCCTACGCAGATCATCCCGGCTACACCTTC
CASSPPYADHPGYTF
>TRBJ2-1|-|TRBV5-4|-
TGTGCCAGCAGCCCCGCCTCAAATACCCGGGGCAATGAGCAGTTCTTC
CASSPASNTRGNEQFF
>TRBJ1-2|-|TRBV7-2|-
TGTGCCAGCAGCTTATTGGGGGGCGCGGGCTATGGCTACACCTTC
CASSLLGGAGYGYTF